This TCR beta chain was sequenced during a study of blood T cell repertoires in COVID-19. About the research overall: PBMCs, B-cell-depleted T cells, or T cells provided the cDNA or gDNA that made up the material.

Trimming removed 0 bases at V and 13 bases at J, with 14 bases between. The CDR3 sequence is 14 residues long. Germline CDR1 reads SGDLS; CDR2 reads YYNGEE. Source study methods: Scientists estimated how many nucleated cells there were by amplifying reference gene primers. Clones were read by immunoSEQ multiplex PCR, and TCRdb kept only the in-frame ones, dropping some. D and trimming come from the DNA, and the V and J calls and clone size come from that table. The data show about 130,000 clones, with 80% to 90% seen just once and roughly 2.9% held by the top ten. The receptor's source is a man between 60 and 75 years old with active or convalescent COVID-19. This chain joins TRBV9 and TRBJ1-6; the D gene is possibly TRBD1 (5 bases). Material for sequencing was peripheral blood. The CDR3: CASSVDGQGLPLHF. In DNA, the CDR3 is TGTGCCAGCAGCGTAGACGGGCAGGGCTTGCCCCTCCACTTT.